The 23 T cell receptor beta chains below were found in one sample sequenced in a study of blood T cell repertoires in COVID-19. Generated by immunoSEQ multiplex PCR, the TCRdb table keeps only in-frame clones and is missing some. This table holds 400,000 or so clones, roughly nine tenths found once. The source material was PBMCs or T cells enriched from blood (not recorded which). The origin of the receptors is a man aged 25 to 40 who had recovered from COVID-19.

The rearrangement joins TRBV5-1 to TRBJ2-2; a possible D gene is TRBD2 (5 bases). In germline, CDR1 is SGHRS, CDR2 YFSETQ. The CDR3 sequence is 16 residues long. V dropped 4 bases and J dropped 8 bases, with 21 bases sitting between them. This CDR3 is CASSPNPLSGSGELFF. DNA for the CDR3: TGCGCCAGCAGCCCAAACCCCTTGTCGGGGTCGGGGGAGCTGTTTTTT.

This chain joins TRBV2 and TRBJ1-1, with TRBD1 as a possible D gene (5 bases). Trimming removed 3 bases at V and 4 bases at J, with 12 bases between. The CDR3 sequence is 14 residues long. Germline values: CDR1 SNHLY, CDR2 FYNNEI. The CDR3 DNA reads TGTGCCAGCAGTGATGCCAGGGCCGTCACTGAAGCTTTCTTT. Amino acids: CASSDARAVTEAFF.

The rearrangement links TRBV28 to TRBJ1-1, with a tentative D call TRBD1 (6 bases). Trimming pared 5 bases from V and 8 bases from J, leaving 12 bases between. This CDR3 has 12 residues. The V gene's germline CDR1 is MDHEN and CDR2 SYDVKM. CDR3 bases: TGTGCCAGCAGTCAGACAGGAAACGAAGCTTTCTTT. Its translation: CASSQTGNEAFF.

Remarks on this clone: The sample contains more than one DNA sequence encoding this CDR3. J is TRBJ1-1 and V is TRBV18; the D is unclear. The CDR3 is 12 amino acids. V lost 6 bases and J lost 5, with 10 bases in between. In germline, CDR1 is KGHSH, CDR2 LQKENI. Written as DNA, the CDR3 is TGTGCCAGCTCCCCGGGGAGGACTGAAGCTTTCTTT. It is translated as CASSPGRTEAFF.

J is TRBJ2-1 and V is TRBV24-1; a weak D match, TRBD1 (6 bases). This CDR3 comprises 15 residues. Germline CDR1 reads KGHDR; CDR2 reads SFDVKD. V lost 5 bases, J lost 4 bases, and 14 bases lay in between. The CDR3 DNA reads TGTGCCACCAGTGCATCGGGACACCTTTACAATGAGCAGTTCTTC. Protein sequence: CATSASGHLYNEQFF.

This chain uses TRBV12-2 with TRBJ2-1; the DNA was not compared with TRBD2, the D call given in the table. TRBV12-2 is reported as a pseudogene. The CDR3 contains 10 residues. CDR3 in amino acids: CASRLEARFF. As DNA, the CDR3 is TGTGCAAGTCGCTTAGAAGCGCGGTTCTTC.

CDR3 in amino acids: CASSFKREETQYF. For the CDR3, the DNA is TGTGCCAGCAGTTTTAAGCGAGAAGAGACCCAGTACTTC. The V and J genes are TRBV6-4 and TRBJ2-5, with D uncertain. This CDR3 contains 13 residues. Trimming removed 5 bases at V and 3 bases at J, with 10 bases between. The V gene's germline CDR1 is MRHNA and CDR2 SNTAGT.

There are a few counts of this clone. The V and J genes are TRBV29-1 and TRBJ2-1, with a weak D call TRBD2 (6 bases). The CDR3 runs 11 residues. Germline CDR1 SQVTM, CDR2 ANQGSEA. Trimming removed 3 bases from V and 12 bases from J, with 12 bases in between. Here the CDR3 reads CSVDWGDSQFF. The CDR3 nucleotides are TGCAGCGTTGACTGGGGGGACTCGCAGTTCTTC.

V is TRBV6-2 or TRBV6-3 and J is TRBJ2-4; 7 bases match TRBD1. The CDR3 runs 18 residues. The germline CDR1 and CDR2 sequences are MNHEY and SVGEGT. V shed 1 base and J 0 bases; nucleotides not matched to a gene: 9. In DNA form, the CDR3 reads TGTGCCAGCAGTTACTACCGACAGGGAAGCATAGCCAAAAACATTCAGTACTTC. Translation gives CASSYYRQGSIAKNIQYF.

CDR3 residues: CASSQALGTVRMNTEAFF. The CDR3, as DNA: TGTGCCAGCAGCCAAGCCCTCGGAACAGTTCGAATGAACACTGAAGCTTTCTTT. The chain links TRBV3-1 (or the pseudogene TRBV3-2) to TRBJ1-1; D remains unclear. V lost 1 base to trimming and J lost 0 bases, with 18 bases between them. This CDR3 contains 18 residues. Germline V gene lookup returns CDR1 LGHDT and CDR2 YNNKEL (reference sequence).

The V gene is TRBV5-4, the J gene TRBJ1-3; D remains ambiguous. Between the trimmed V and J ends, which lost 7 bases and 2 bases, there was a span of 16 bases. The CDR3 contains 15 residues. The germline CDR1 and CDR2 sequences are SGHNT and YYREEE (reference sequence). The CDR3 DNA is TGTGCCAGCGGGAGAGAGCCCGGGCCTGGAAACACCATATATTTT. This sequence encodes CASGREPGPGNTIYF.

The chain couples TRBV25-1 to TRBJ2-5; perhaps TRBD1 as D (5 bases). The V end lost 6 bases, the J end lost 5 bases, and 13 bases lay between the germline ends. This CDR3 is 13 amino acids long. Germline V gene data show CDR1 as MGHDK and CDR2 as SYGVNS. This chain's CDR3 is CASSLDSAETQYF. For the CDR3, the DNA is TGTGCCAGCAGCCTAGACAGTGCCGAGACCCAGTACTTC.

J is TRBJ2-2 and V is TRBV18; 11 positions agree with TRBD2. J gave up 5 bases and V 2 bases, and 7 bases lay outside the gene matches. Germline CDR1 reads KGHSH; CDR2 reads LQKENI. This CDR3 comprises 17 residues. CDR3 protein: CASSPTTSGSTTGELFF. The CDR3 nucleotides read TGTGCCAGCTCACCAACAACTAGCGGGAGTACAACCGGGGAGCTGTTTTTT.

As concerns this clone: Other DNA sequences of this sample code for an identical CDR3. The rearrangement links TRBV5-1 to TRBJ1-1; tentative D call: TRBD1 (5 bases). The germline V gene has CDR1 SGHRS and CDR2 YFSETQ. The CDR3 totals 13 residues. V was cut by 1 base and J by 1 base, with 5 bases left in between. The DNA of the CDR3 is TGCGCCAGCAGCTTGACAGGGAACACTGAAGCTTTCTTT. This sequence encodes CASSLTGNTEAFF.

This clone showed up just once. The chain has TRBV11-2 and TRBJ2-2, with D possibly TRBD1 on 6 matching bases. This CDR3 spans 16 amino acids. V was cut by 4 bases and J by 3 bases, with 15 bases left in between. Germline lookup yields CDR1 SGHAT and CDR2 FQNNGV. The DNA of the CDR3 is TGTGCCAGCAGCTACGGTCCAGGGGTCGACACCGGGGAGCTGTTTTTT. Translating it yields CASSYGPGVDTGELFF.

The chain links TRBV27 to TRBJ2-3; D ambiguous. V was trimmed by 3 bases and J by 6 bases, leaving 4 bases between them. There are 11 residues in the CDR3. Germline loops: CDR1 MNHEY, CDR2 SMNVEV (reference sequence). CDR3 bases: TGTGCCAGCAGTTTTTCGGATACGCAGTATTTT. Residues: CASSFSDTQYF.

In DNA, the CDR3 is TGTGCCAGCTCACCAACTCAGGGGGCTTTGGGCTACACCTTC. Translated: CASSPTQGALGYTF. The chain is built from TRBV18 and TRBJ1-2, with 8 bases aligning to TRBD1. V was clipped by 2 bases and J by 8 bases; unmatched bases: 7. The germline gives CDR1 KGHSH, CDR2 LQKENI. This CDR3 spans 14 amino acids.

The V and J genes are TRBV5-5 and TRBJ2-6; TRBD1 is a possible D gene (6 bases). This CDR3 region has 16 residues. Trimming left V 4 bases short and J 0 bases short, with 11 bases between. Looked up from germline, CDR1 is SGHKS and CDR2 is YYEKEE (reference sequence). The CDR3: CASSPRTDSGANVLTF. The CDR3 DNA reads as TGTGCCAGCAGCCCTAGGACAGACTCTGGGGCCAACGTCCTGACTTTC.

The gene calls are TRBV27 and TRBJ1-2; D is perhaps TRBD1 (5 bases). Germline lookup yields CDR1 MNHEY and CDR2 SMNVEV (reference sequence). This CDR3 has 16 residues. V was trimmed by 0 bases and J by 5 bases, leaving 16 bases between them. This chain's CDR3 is CASSLSGQQGIYGYTF. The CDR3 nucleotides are TGTGCCAGCAGTTTATCGGGCCAGCAGGGAATATATGGCTACACCTTC.

The CDR3 nucleotides read TGTGCCACCAGCACCTACAGGGACCTGAACACTGAAGCTTTCTTT. Its translation: CATSTYRDLNTEAFF. This chain joins TRBV15 and TRBJ1-1; D is possibly TRBD1 (6 bases). CDR1 LNHNV and CDR2 YYDKDF come from the germline V gene (reference sequence). Trimming took 4 bases from V and 0 from J, leaving 12 bases between them. The CDR3 loop spans 15 amino acids. Together with reference TRBV15 and TRBJ1-1, the CDR3 gives the full variable domain: DAMVIQNPRYQVTQFGKPVTLSCSQTLNHNVMYWYQQKSSQAPKLLFHYYDKDFNNEADTPDNFQSRRPNTSFCFLDIRSPGLGDTAMYLCATSTYRDLNTEAFFGQGTRLTVV.

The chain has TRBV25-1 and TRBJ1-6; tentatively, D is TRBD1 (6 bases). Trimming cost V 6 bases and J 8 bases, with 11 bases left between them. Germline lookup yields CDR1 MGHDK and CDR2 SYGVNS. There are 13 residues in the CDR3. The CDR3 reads CASRRGRYSPLHF. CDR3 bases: TGTGCCAGCAGGCGGGGGCGTTATTCACCCCTCCACTTT.

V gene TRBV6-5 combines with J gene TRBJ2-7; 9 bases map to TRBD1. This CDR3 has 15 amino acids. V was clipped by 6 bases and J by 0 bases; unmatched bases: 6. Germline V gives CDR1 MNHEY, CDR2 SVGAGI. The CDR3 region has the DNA TGTGCCAGCAGGCAGACAGGGGGAAACTCCTACGAGCAGTACTTC. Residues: CASRQTGGNSYEQYF.

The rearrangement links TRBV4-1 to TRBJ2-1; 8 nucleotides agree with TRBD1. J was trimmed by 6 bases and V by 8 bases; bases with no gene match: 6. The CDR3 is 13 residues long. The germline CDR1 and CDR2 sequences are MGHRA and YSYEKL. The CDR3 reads CASSRQGLNEQFF. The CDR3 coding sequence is TGCGCCAGCTCCCGACAGGGGCTCAATGAGCAGTTCTTC.